The T cell receptor beta chain under discussion was sequenced for a study of Ad26.COV2.S vaccination and SARS-CoV-2 variants. Study overall: Donor had been placed in the Ad26.COV2.S arm of the COV1001 trial. By the intramuscular route, Ad26.COV2.S was given once, or twice 56 days apart.

This clone came up once. The CDR3 length is 15 residues. After removal of 4 bases from V and 3 bases from J, the junction contained 10 bases not matched to a gene. From germline, CDR1 is SGHRS and CDR2 YFSETQ. The treatment denotes: roughly 19 received Ad26.COV2.S at low or high dose, single or two shots; about five received placebo; per-sample allocation not given. Day 63 after the first injection of vaccine or placebo was the sampling time. Adults aged 18-55 years in Boston included the donor. Data came from immunoSEQ multiplex PCR; TCRdb stores just in-frame clones and leaves some out. The data hold about 460,000 clones, with about 88% observed a single time.

The material sequenced was peripheral blood, taken in a trial of Ad26.COV2.S vaccine versus placebo. This rearrangement joins TRBV5-1 to TRBJ2-7; 7 positions agree with TRBD2. This clonotype was sampled from a person aged 18-65 years who received the Ad26.COV2.S COVID-19 vaccine or a placebo. CDR3 residues: CASSPGGADYYEQYF. The CDR3 bases are TGCGCCAGCAGCCCGGGGGGAGCGGATTACTACGAGCAGTACTTC.